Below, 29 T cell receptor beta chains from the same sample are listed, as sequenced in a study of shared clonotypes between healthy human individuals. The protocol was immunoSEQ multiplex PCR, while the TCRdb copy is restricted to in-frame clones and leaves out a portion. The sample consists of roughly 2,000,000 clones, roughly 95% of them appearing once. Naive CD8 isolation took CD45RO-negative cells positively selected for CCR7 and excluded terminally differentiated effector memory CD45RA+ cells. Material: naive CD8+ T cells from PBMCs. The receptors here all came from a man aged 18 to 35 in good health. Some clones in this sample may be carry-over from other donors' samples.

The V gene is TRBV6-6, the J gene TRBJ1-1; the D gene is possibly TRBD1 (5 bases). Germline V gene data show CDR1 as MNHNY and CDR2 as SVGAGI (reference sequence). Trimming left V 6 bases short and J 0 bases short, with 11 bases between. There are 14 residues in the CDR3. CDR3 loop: CASSLTDMNTEAFF. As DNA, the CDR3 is TGTGCCAGCAGCCTGACAGACATGAACACTGAAGCTTTCTTT.

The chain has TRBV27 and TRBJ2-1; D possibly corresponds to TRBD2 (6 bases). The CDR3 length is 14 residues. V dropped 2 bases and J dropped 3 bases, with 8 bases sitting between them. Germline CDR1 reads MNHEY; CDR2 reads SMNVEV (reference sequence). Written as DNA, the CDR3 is TGTGCCAGCAGTTTAGGAGGGTTCTACAATGAGCAGTTCTTC. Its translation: CASSLGGFYNEQFF.

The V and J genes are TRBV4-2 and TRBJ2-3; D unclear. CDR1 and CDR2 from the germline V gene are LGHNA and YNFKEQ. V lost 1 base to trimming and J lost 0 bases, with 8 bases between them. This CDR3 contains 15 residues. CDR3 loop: CASSQVDSSTDTQYF. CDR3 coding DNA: TGTGCCAGCAGCCAAGTCGATAGCAGCACAGATACGCAGTATTTT.

The CDR3 here is CASSEREHAYEQYF. The DNA for the CDR3 is TGTGCCAGCAGTGAAAGGGAACACGCCTACGAGCAGTACTTC. The rearrangement uses TRBV2 and TRBJ2-7; D not certain. There are 14 residues in the CDR3. V lost 2 bases and J 2 bases, leaving 10 bases between the germline ends. From germline, CDR1 is SNHLY and CDR2 FYNNEI.

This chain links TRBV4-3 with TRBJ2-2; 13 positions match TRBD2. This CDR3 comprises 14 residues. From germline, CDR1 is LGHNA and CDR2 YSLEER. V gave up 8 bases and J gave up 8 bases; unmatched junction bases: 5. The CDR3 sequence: CASGGLAGAGELFF. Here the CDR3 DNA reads TGCGCCAGCGGCGGACTAGCGGGAGCGGGGGAGCTGTTTTTT.

CDR3 residues: CASSPPGQGNNEQFF. The CDR3 DNA sequence: TGTGCCAGCAGCCCACCGGGACAGGGGAACAATGAGCAGTTCTTC. The rearrangement joins TRBV7-9 to TRBJ2-1; TRBD1 aligns across 10 bases. V lost 5 bases, J lost 5 bases, and 6 bases stayed unmatched. Germline V gene data show CDR1 as SEHNR and CDR2 as FQNEAQ (reference sequence). CDR3 length: 15 residues.

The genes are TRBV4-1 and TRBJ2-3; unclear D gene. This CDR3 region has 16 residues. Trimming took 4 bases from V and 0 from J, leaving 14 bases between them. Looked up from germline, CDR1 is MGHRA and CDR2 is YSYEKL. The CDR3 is CASSLWVRTSTDTQYF. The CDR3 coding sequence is TGCGCCAGCAGCCTTTGGGTCCGAACTAGCACAGATACGCAGTATTTT.

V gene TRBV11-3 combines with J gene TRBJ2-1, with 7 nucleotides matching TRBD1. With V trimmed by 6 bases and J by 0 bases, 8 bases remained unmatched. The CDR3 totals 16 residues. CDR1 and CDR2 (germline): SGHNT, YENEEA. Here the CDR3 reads CASSPGGYASYNEQFF. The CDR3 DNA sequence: TGTGCCAGCAGTCCAGGGGGTTACGCCTCCTACAATGAGCAGTTCTTC.

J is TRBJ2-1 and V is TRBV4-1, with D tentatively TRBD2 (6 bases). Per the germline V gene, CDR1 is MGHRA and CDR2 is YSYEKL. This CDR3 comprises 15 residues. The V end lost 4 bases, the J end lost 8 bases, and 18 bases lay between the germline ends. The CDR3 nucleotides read TGCGCCAGCAGCCTACGGGAGACCCGGAACGATGAGCAGTTCTTC. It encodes CASSLRETRNDEQFF.

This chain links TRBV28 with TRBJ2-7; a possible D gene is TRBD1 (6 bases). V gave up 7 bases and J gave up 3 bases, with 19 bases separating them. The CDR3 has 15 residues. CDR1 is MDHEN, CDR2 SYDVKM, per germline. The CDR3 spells CASTFLHGGRYEQYF. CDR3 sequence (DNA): TGTGCCAGCACCTTCCTCCATGGGGGCCGCTACGAGCAGTACTTC.

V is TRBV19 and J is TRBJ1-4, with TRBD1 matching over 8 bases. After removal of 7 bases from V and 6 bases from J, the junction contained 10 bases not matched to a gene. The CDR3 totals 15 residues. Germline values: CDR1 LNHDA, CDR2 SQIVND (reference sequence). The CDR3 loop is CASTKPGQEYEKLFF. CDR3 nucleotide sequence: TGTGCCAGTACTAAACCGGGACAGGAATATGAAAAACTGTTTTTT.

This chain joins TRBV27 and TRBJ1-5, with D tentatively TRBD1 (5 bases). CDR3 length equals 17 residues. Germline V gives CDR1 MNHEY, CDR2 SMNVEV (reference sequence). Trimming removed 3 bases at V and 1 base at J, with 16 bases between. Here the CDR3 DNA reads TGTGCCAGCAGTTTCTCGGGGCAGGGATGGAGCAATCAGCCCCAGCATTTT. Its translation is CASSFSGQGWSNQPQHF.

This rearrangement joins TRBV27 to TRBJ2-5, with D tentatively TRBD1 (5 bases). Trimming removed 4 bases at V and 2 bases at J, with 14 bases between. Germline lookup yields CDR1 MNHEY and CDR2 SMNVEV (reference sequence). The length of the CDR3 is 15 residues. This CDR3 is CASSSRQSMQETQYF. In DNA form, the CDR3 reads TGTGCCAGCAGTTCTCGACAGTCGATGCAAGAGACCCAGTACTTC.

The CDR3 region has the DNA TGTGCCAGCAGCTTAGCCGAGGACCGCCCTAGCTCTGGAAACACCATATATTTT. This gives the protein CASSLAEDRPSSGNTIYF. V usage is TRBV13 and J usage is TRBJ1-3; no clear D. V dropped 1 base and J dropped 0 bases, with 16 bases sitting between them. Germline V gene data show CDR1 as PRHDT and CDR2 as FYEKMQ (reference sequence). This CDR3 has 18 residues.

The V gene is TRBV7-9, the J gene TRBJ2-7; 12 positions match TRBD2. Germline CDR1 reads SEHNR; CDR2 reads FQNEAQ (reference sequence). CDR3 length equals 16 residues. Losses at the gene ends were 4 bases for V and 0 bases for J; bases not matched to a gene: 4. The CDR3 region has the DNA TGTGCCAGCAGCTCGGGACTAGCGGGCCTCTCCTACGAGCAGTACTTC. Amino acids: CASSSGLAGLSYEQYF.

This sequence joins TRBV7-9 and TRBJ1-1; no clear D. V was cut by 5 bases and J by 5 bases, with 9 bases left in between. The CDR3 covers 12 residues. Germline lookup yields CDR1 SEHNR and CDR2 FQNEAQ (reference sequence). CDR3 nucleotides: TGTGCCAGCAGCAGGGTTCGAACTGAAGCTTTCTTT. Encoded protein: CASSRVRTEAFF.

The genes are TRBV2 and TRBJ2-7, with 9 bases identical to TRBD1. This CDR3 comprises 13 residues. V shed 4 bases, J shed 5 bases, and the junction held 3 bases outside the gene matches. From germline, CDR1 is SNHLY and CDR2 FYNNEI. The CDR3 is CASSVGTGNEQYF. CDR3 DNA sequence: TGTGCCAGCAGTGTCGGGACAGGGAACGAGCAGTACTTC.

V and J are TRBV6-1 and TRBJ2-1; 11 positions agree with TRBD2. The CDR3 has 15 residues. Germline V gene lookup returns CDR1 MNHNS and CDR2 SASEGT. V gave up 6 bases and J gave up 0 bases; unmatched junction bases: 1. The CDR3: CASRGLAASYNEQFF. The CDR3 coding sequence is TGTGCCAGCAGGGGACTAGCGGCCTCCTACAATGAGCAGTTCTTC.

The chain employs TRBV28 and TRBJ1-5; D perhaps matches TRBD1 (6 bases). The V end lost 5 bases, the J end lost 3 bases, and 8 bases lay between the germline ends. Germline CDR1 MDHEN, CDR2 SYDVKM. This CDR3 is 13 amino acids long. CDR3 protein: CASSTGFNQPQHF. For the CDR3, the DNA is TGTGCCAGCAGTACAGGGTTCAATCAGCCCCAGCATTTT.

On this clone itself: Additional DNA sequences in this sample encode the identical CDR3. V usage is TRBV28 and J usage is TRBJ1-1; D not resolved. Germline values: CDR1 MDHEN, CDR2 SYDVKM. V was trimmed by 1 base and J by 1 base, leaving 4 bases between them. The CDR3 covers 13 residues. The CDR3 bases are TGTGCCAGCAGTTTATTGAGGAACACTGAAGCTTTCTTT. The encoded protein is CASSLLRNTEAFF.

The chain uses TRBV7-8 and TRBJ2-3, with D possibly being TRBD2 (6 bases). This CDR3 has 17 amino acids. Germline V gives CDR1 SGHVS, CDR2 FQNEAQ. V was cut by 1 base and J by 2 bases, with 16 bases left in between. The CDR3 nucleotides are TGTGCCAGCAGCTTAGTATTTGGGACTGGACTCACAGATACGCAGTATTTT. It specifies CASSLVFGTGLTDTQYF.

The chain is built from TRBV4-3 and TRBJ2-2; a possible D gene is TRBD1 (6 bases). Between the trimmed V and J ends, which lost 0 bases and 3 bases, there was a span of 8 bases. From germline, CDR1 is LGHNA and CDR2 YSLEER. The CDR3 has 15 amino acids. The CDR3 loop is CASSQDPGDTGELFF. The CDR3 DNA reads TGCGCCAGCAGCCAAGACCCAGGGGACACCGGGGAGCTGTTTTTT.

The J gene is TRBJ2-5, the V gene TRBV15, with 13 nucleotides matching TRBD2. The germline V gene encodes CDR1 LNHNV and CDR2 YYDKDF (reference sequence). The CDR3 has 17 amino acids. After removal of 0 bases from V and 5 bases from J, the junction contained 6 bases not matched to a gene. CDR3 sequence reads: CATSRDRLAGGEETQYF. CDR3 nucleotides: TGTGCCACCAGCAGAGATAGACTAGCGGGAGGTGAGGAGACCCAGTACTTC.

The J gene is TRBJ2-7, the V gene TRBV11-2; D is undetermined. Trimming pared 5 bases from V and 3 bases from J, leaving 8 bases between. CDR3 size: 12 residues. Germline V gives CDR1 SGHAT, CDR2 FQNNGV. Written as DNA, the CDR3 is TGTGCCAGCAGCCACCTTAGCTACGAGCAGTACTTC. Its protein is CASSHLSYEQYF.

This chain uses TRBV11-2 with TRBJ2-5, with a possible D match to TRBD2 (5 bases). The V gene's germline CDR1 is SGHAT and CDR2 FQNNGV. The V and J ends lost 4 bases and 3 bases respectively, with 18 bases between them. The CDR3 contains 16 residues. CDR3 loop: CASSSRPSGKEETQYF. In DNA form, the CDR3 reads TGTGCCAGCAGCTCTCGCCCCTCGGGAAAGGAAGAGACCCAGTACTTC.

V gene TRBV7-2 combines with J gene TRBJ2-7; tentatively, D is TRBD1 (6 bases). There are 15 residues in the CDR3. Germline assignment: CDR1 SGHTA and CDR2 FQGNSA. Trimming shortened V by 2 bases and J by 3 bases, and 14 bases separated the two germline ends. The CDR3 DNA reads TGTGCCAGCAGCTTATGGGCAGGGGATTTCTACGAGCAGTACTTC. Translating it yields CASSLWAGDFYEQYF.

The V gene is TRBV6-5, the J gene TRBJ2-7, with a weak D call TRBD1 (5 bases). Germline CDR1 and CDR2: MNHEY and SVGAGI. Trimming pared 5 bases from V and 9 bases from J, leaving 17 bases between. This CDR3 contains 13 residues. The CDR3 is CASSAQDNTGQYF. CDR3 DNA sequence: TGTGCCAGCAGTGCACAGGACAATACCGGGCAGTACTTC.

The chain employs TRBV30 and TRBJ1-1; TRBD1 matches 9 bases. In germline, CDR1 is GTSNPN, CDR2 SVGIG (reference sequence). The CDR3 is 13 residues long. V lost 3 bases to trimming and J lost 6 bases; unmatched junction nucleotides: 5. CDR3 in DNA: TGTGCCTGGAGGGGACAGGGCTGGGCTGAAGCTTTCTTT. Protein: CAWRGQGWAEAFF.

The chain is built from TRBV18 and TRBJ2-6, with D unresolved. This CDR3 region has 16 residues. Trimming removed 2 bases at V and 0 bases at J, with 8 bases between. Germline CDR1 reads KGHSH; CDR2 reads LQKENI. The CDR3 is CASSPDRPSGANVLTF. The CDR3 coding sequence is TGTGCCAGCTCACCAGATCGGCCCTCTGGGGCCAACGTCCTGACTTTC.